One and the same sample provided the 5 T cell receptor beta chains below, sequenced in a study of cytomegalovirus exposure and HLA in healthy donors. The PCR was carried out with 60 Vbeta primers and 13 Jbeta primers. Clones were sequenced by immunoSEQ multiplex PCR, and TCRdb holds only the in-frame ones, with some missing. Here the sample table reports around 36,000 clones. The sequencing sample was made of PBMCs. The receptors were sampled from a woman aged 25 to 45 in good health and CMV-seropositive.

The rearrangement links TRBV30 to TRBJ1-5; weak D call: TRBD1 (5 bases). V lost 0 bases and J 4 bases, leaving 10 bases between the germline ends. The length of the CDR3 is 14 residues. Germline assignment: CDR1 GTSNPN and CDR2 SVGIG (reference sequence). CDR3 region: CAWSVPGLNQPQHF. The CDR3 bases are TGTGCCTGGAGTGTACCGGGACTTAATCAGCCCCAGCATTTT.

The chain uses TRBV6-5 and TRBJ2-7; tentative D call: TRBD2 (5 bases). Germline lookup yields CDR1 MNHEY and CDR2 SVGAGI. V shed 6 bases and J shed 6 bases, with 18 bases lying between them. This CDR3 has 14 amino acids. The CDR3 protein is CASRRRNLGGEQYF. CDR3 sequence (DNA): TGTGCCAGCAGACGTAGAAACCTAGGAGGCGAGCAGTACTTC.

The V call is TRBV28, the J call TRBJ1-2; the match to TRBD1 covers 10 bases. The CDR3 is 13 amino acids. V lost 2 bases and J lost 8; bases outside the gene matches: 2. CDR1 and CDR2 from the germline V gene are MDHEN and SYDVKM. CDR3 sequence reads: CASSLLTGGGYTF. For the CDR3, the DNA is TGTGCCAGCAGTTTACTGACAGGGGGCGGCTACACCTTC.

This sequence joins TRBV7-9 and TRBJ1-1; tentative D call: TRBD1 (6 bases). Germline lookup yields CDR1 SEHNR and CDR2 FQNEAQ (reference sequence). The CDR3 extends over 18 amino acids. The chain's CDR3 is CVPSPNGRRGAAPPEAFF. CDR3 nucleotide sequence: TGTGTCCCTAGTCCAAACGGCAGACGGGGGGCCGCCCCCCCTGAAGCTTTCTTT.

V is TRBV5-6 and J is TRBJ1-3, with D perhaps matching TRBD1 (6 bases). The germline V gene encodes CDR1 SGHDT and CDR2 YYEEEE. The CDR3 spans 14 residues. V lost 3 bases and J lost 3, with 10 bases in between. The CDR3 DNA is TGTGCCAGCAGCTCGCCGACAGGTGGAAACACCATATATTTT. Protein: CASSSPTGGNTIYF.